This entry concerns a single TCR beta chain. Trimming shortened V by 7 bases and J by 5 bases, and 18 bases separated the two germline ends. In germline, CDR1 is SNHLY, CDR2 FYNNEI. The CDR3 contains 15 residues. The table came from immunoSEQ multiplex PCR; TCRdb's copy has only in-frame clones and leaves some out. The sample records about 110,000 clones, 70% to 85% being singletons. The data derive from a study of PD-L1 blockade in urothelial cancer. At the level of the study: Bladder-origin urothelial cancer in males described about 85% of the 29 patients. Analyses used blood from 3 weeks (second dose) and 6 weeks after treatment start. Peripheral blood specimens exhibited a median yield of around 150,000 T cells.

J is TRBJ1-5 and V is TRBV2; tentative D call: TRBD1 (5 bases). The receptor was derived from a man in his fifties or sixties with urothelial cancer. Sequenced material: PBMCs, taken around atezolizumab (anti-PD-L1) treatment. Here the CDR3 DNA reads TGTGCCAGCAATCTTGGTGCCTGGGGGGATCAGCCCCAGCATTTT. Protein sequence: CASNLGAWGDQPQHF.